This TCR beta chain was identified during a study of shared T cell receptors in the human thymus. CDR3 length: 14 residues. From germline, CDR1 is GTSNPN and CDR2 SVGIG (reference sequence). Trimming at V came to 5 bases and at J to 3 bases, leaving 9 bases not matched to a gene. Method: immunoSEQ multiplex PCR; TCRdb's copy keeps in-frame clones and lacks some. Of 700,000 or so clones listed, 80% to 90% were seen once; the top ten hold 0.008% to 0.011%. These data were also filed under a second study, of human thymus T cells. Per that paper: Thymus pieces cut out during corrective heart surgery were the tissue that was used.

The rearrangement uses TRBV30 and TRBJ1-2; 7 bases align to TRBD1. The TCR originated in a girl in the first two years of life with a congenital heart defect. Source material: thymocytes. The CDR3 bases are TGTGCCTGGCAAATACAGGGGAAGTACTATGGCTACACCTTC. It codes for CAWQIQGKYYGYTF.